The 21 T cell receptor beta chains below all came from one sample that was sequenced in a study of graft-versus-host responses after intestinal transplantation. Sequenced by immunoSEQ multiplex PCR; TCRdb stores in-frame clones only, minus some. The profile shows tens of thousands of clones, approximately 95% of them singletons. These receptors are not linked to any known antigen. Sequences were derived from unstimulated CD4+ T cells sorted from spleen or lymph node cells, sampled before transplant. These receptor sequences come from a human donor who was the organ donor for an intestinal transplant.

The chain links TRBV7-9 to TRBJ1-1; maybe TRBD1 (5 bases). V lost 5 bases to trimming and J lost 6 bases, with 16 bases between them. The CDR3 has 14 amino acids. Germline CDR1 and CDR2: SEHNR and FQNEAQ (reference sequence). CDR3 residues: CASSREGVVAEAFF. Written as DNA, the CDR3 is TGTGCCAGCAGCCGCGAAGGGGTCGTCGCTGAAGCTTTCTTT.

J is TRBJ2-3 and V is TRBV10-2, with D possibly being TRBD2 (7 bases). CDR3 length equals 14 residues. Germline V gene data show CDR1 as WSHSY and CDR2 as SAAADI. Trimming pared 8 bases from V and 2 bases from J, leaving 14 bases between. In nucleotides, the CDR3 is TGCGCCAGCCTTGGGGGGGCCCACACAGATACGCAGTATTTT. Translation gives CASLGGAHTDTQYF.

The chain's CDR3 is CASSEWGQGGKETQYF. The CDR3 DNA reads as TGTGCCAGCAGTGAATGGGGACAGGGGGGCAAAGAGACCCAGTACTTC. V gene TRBV6-1 combines with J gene TRBJ2-5, with 11 bases identical to TRBD1. V gave up 2 bases and J gave up 3 bases; unmatched junction bases: 5. Germline values: CDR1 MNHNS, CDR2 SASEGT. The CDR3 contains 16 residues.

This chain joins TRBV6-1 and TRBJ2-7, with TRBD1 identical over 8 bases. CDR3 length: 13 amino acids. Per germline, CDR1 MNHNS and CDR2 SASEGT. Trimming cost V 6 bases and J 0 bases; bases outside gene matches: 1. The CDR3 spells CASRTGVSYEQYF. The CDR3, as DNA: TGTGCCAGCAGGACAGGGGTCTCCTACGAGCAGTACTTC.

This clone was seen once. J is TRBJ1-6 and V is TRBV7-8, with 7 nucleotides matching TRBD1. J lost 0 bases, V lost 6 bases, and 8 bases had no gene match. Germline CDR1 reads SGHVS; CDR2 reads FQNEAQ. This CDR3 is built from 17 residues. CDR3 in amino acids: CASRQGQLSSYNSPLHF. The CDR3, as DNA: TGTGCCAGCAGGCAGGGACAGCTAAGCTCCTATAATTCACCCCTCCACTTT.

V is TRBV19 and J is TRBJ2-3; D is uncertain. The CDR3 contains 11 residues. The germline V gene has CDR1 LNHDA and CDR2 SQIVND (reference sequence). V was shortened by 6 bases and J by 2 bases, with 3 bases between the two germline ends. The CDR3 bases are TGTGCCAGTAGCAACACAGATACGCAGTATTTT. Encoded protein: CASSNTDTQYF.

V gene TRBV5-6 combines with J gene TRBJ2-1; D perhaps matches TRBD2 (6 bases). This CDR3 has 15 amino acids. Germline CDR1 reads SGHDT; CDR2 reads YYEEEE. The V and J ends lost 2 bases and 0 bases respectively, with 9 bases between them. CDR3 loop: CASSFGGSSYNEQFF. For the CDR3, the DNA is TGTGCCAGCAGCTTTGGGGGGAGCTCCTACAATGAGCAGTTCTTC.

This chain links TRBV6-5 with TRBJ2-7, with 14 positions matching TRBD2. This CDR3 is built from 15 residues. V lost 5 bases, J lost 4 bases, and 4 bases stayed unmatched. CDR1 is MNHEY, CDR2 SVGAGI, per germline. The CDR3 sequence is CASSRLAGGLYEQYF. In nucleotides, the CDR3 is TGTGCCAGCAGTCGACTAGCGGGGGGGCTTTACGAGCAGTACTTC.

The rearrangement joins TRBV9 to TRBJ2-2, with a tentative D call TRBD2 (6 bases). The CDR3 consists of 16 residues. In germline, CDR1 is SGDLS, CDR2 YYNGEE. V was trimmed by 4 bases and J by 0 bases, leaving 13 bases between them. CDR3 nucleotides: TGTGCCAGCAGCCCACCGGGAGTTACGAACACCGGGGAGCTGTTTTTT. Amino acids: CASSPPGVTNTGELFF.

The CDR3 region has the DNA TGTGCCAGCAGTAACAGGCTCCGCTACACCTTC. This sequence encodes CASSNRLRYTF. The chain combines TRBV6-5 with TRBJ1-2, with D perhaps TRBD1 (5 bases). V lost 5 bases to trimming and J lost 9 bases, with 10 bases between them. Germline CDR1 MNHEY, CDR2 SVGAGI. CDR3 length equals 11 residues.

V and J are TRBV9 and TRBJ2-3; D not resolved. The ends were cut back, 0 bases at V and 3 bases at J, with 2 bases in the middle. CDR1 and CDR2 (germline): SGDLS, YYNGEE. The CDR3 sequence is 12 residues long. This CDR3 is CASSVATDTQYF. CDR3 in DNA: TGTGCCAGCAGCGTAGCTACAGATACGCAGTATTTT.

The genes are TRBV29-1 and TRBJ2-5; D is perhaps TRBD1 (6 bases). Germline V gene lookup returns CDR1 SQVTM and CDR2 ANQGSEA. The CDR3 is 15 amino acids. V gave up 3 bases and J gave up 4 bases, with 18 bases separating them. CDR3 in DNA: TGCAGCGTTGAGAGGGGGTTACGGACAGCAGAGACCCAGTACTTC. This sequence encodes CSVERGLRTAETQYF.

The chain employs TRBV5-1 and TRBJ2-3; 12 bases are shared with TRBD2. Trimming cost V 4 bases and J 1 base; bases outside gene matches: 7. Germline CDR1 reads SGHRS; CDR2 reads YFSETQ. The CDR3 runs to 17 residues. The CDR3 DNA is TGCGCCAGCAGCCCCCTGACTAGCGGGGGAGGCACAGATACGCAGTATTTT. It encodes CASSPLTSGGGTDTQYF.

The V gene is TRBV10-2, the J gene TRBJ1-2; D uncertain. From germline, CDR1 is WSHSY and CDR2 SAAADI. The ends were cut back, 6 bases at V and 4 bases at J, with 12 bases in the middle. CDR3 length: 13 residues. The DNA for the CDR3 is TGCGCCAGCAGAGGCATATCAGTCTATGGCTACACCTTC. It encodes CASRGISVYGYTF.

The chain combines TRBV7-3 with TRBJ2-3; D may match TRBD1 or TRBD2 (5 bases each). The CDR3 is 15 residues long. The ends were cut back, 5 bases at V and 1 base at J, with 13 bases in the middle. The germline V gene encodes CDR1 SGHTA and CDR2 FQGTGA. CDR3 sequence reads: CASSLQRGGTDTQYF. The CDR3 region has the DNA TGTGCCAGCAGCCTCCAGAGGGGAGGCACAGATACGCAGTATTTT. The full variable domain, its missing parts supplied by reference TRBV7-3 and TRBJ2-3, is GAGVSQTPSNKVTEKGKYVELRCDPISGHTALYWYRQSLGQGPEFLIYFQGTGAADDSGLPNDRFFAVRPEGSVSTLKIQRTERGDSAVYLCASSLQRGGTDTQYFGPGTRLTVL.

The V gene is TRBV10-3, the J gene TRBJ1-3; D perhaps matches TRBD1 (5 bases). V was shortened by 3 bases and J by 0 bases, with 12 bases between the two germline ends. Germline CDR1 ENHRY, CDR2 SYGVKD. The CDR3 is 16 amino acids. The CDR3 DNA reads TGTGCCATCAGTGATAATCGACAGCGCTCTGGAAACACCATATATTTT. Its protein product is CAISDNRQRSGNTIYF.

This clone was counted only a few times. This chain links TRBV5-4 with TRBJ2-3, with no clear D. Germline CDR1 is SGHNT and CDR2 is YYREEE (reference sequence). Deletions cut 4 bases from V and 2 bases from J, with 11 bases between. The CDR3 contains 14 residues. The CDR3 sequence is CASSQQSFTDTQYF. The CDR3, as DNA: TGTGCCAGCAGCCAACAGAGCTTCACAGATACGCAGTATTTT.

The DNA of the CDR3 is TGTGCCAGCAGCTTAAGTCGGGGGGCGCTATCCCACGAGCAGTACTTC. This translates into CASSLSRGALSHEQYF. The chain carries TRBV7-2 and TRBJ2-7; tentatively, D is TRBD2 (7 bases). CDR3 size: 16 residues. Germline V gene lookup returns CDR1 SGHTA and CDR2 FQGNSA. Trimming left V 2 bases short and J 5 bases short, with 19 bases between.

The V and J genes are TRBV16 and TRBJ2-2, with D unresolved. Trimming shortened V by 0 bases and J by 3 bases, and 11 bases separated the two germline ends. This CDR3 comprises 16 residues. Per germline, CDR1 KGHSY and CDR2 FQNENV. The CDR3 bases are TGTGCCAGCAGCCAATCAGGAGCCCAATACACCGGGGAGCTGTTTTTT. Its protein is CASSQSGAQYTGELFF. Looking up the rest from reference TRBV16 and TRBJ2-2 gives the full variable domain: GEEVAQTPKHLVRGEGQKAKLYCAPIKGHSYVFWYQQVLKNEFKFLISFQNENVFDETGMPKERFSAKCLPNSPCSLEIQATKLEDSAVYFCASSQSGAQYTGELFFGEGSRLTVL.

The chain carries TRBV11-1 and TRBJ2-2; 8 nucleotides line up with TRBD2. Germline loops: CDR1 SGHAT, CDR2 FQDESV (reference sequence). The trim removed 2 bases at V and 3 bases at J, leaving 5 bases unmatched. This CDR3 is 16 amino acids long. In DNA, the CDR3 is TGTGCCAGCAGCTTAAACGCGGGGGGTGACACCGGGGAGCTGTTTTTT. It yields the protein CASSLNAGGDTGELFF.

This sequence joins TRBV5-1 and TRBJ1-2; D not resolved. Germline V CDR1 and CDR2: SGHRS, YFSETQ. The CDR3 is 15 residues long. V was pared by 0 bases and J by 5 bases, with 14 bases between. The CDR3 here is CASSLVASSGYGYTF. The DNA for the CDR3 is TGCGCCAGCAGCTTGGTGGCCTCTAGTGGGTATGGCTACACCTTC.